What follows are 8 T cell receptor beta chains derived from one specimen sequenced in a study of T cells in Graves' hyperthyroidism and ophthalmopathy. RNA transcripts were the template for amplifying TCR beta CDR3 regions. The TCR CDR3 first-round RT-PCR relied on the HTBI primer set. One entry per CDR3 protein results from TCRdb running MiXCR on the multiplex PCR reads. Of fewer than 750,000 distinct CDR3 sequences in the sample, around 45% were seen once. The material sequenced was peripheral blood or thyroid tissue (not recorded which). The receptors shown here come from a woman younger than 30 with Graves' hyperthyroidism.

The chain links TRBV10-3 to TRBJ1-1; maybe TRBD1 (6 bases). This CDR3 is built from 16 residues. The V and J ends lost 7 bases and 5 bases respectively, with 23 bases between them. Germline V gives CDR1 ENHRY, CDR2 SYGVKD. The DNA for the CDR3 is TGTGCCATCACGCCTGACGCGGGGGGGCTGGGAACTGAAGCTTTCTTT. This codes for CAITPDAGGLGTEAFF.

The chain has TRBV20-1 and TRBJ2-7; D tentatively reads TRBD1 or TRBD2 (6 bases each). Germline CDR1 is DFQATT and CDR2 is SNEGSKA (reference sequence). The CDR3 is 12 amino acids. Deletions cut 5 bases from V and 6 bases from J, with 14 bases between. This CDR3 is CSAERRDTEQYF. CDR3 DNA: TGCAGTGCTGAGCGGCGGGACACCGAGCAGTACTTC.

Notes on this clonotype: The junction departs from the called germline gene at one end, perhaps through a read error. V usage is TRBV15 and J usage is TRBJ2-6, with a possible D match to TRBD1 (5 bases). Germline assignment: CDR1 LNHNV and CDR2 YYDKDF (reference sequence). This CDR3 is built from 13 residues. CDR3 DNA sequence: TGTGCCACCAGTCTCGACAGCCTGAACACTGAAGCTTTC. This codes for CATSLDSLNTEAF.

A word on this clonotype: Relative to the germline gene, one junction end is altered; a read error may explain this. The V call is TRBV24-1, the J call TRBJ2-7, with D possibly being TRBD1 (6 bases). This CDR3 spans 14 amino acids. The germline V gene has CDR1 KGHDR and CDR2 SFDVKD. The CDR3 bases are TGTGCCACCAGTGGCGTACGGGACACCGGGGAGCTGTACTTC. Amino acids: CATSGVRDTGELYF.

This clonotype was observed a handful of times. The chain uses TRBV10-2 and TRBJ2-5; 10 nucleotides line up with TRBD2. Per the germline V gene, CDR1 is WSHSY and CDR2 is SAAADI. V was clipped by 6 bases and J by 3 bases; unmatched bases: 1. This CDR3 has 13 residues. For the CDR3, the DNA is TGCGCCAGCAGACTAGCGGGAAAAGAGACCCAGTACTTC. It codes for CASRLAGKETQYF.

The table lists this clonotype with many counts. The V call is TRBV19, the J call TRBJ2-7; 9 positions agree with TRBD2. Germline lookup yields CDR1 LNHDA and CDR2 SQIVND (reference sequence). With 3 bases clipped from V and 2 bases from J, the junction kept 2 bases outside the gene matches. The CDR3 runs to 14 residues. CDR3 sequence (DNA): TGTGCCAGTAGTATTAGCGGGGGAGCCTACGAGCAGTACTTC. As protein: CASSISGGAYEQYF.

V is TRBV7-9 and J is TRBJ2-2, with D perhaps TRBD2 (5 bases). V dropped 4 bases and J dropped 8 bases, with 11 bases sitting between them. CDR1 SEHNR and CDR2 FQNEAQ come from the germline V gene (reference sequence). This CDR3 has 13 amino acids. CDR3 amino acids: CASSWTGWGELFF. The DNA of the CDR3 is TGTGCCAGCAGCTGGACGGGGTGGGGGGAGCTGTTTTTT. The variable domain in full, completed from reference TRBV7-9 and TRBJ2-2, reads DTGVSQNPRHKITKRGQNVTFRCDPISEHNRLYWYRQTLGQGPEFLTYFQNEAQLEKSRLLSDRFSAERPKGSFSTLEIQRTEQGDSAMYLCASSWTGWGELFFGEGSRLTVL.

This clonotype was seen at least ten times. The V gene is TRBV6-5, the J gene TRBJ2-7; 10 bases line up with TRBD2. J lost 3 bases, V lost 5 bases, and 7 bases had no gene match. The germline gives CDR1 MNHEY, CDR2 SVGAGI. The CDR3 is 15 amino acids. The CDR3 here is CASSPPLAGVYEQYF. The CDR3 DNA sequence: TGTGCCAGCAGTCCCCCTCTAGCGGGGGTCTACGAGCAGTACTTC.